This section outlines one T cell receptor (beta chain) sequence together with its context. In this sample, this clonotype turned up many times. The specificity of this receptor is unknown. No base-level quality is on record; no much larger clone is a single base apart. Amplification of TCR beta CDR3 regions was carried out from RNA transcripts. The first round of RT-PCR for the TCR CDR3 was performed with the HTBI primer set and the Qiagen OneStep RT-PCR kit. Libraries were constructed in a second round of multiplex PCR, after which size selection and purification were performed. Libraries were sequenced paired-end with 100 bp reads on an Illumina HiSeq2000. In the paper's pipeline: SOAPnuke was used to process the raw data, removing reads that contained adapters or uncalled bases, had a mean Phred below 15, or lacked an exact match to the constant primer or identifier. COPE v1.2.5 was used to merge high-quality paired reads, and clonotypes were defined as unique nucleotide sequences. MiTCR v1.1 was used to align the clonotypes against IMGT TRBV, TRBD and TRBJ reference segments. Only V-J combinations with frequency above 0.0001, covering 99% to 99.2% of repertoires, were analysed. The TCS score was defined as the ratio of F50 (clonal expansion) to E x V (chaos), calculated using BLOSUM62-based TCRdist between CDR3 peptides within each V-J. Welch's t-statistics and random forest reduced 450 to 600 V-J features to 13, which were used in a naive Bayes classifier (R e1071). Clones were called with MiXCR by TCRdb after fastp trimmed the public reads at Q25, and only in-frame beta chains were retained. Duplicate CDR3 protein sequences are folded into a single record with the most common DNA and genes. V and J calls and clone size were set by TCRdb, not the authors. In this sample the table shows approximately 530,000 distinct CDR3 sequences, roughly a sixth of which occur a single time. The top ten hold 15% to 20% of the sample.

A patient counted as having stable Graves' hyperthyroidism if no progression to ophthalmopathy occurred over 18 months of follow-up. Hyperthyroidism patients were newly diagnosed, with disease duration under 2 months, and aged 18 to 65 years. Patients with uncontrolled infections, other autoimmune diseases, pregnancy or lactation were excluded. Diagnoses were based on clinical symptoms, serum thyroxine and TRAb, thyroid ultrasound and orbital computed tomography. PBMCs were separated from roughly 10 ml of fresh peripheral blood using Ficoll-Paque density gradient centrifugation. Trizol reagent was used to extract total RNA, and RNA quality was then checked on an Agilent 2100 Bioanalyzer. This entry comes from a study of T cells in Graves' hyperthyroidism and ophthalmopathy (dated by TCRdb to the late 2010s). A note on the overall study: Peripheral blood was collected at initial diagnosis, before any treatment. The approximately 100 discovery patients were randomly split 7:3 into training and test sets. Once sampling was done, hyperthyroidism patients were given methimazole at a starting dose of 30 mg daily, whereas ophthalmopathy patients were given high-dose intravenous methylprednisolone. An independent validation cohort of under 20 hyperthyroidism patients and 17 patients who later progressed to ophthalmopathy tested prospective prediction of ophthalmopathy. The paper reports TCR Vbeta CDR3 sequencing of roughly 140 peripheral blood samples: under 45 ophthalmopathy, under 80 hyperthyroidism and around 17 progressor patients. In roughly six Graves' hyperthyroidism patients, the study also compared T-cell repertoires from thyroid tissue with T-cell repertoires from blood. TCR V-J signatures able to tell the groups apart were searched for in a discovery cohort of more than 90 patients, of whom over 40 had Graves' ophthalmopathy and about 60 had stable Graves' hyperthyroidism.

The study at large found these results: Sample size was not statistically predetermined, and blinding of investigators to group allocation was not performed. A model built on a 13 V-J signature distinguished ophthalmopathy from stable hyperthyroidism, reaching 85% to 90% sensitivity and about 81% specificity in cross-validation and 80%/75% in testing. During validation, the model predicted progression to ophthalmopathy a median of approximately six months ahead of onset, with roughly 65% sensitivity and 72.22% specificity. Most expanded thyroid clonotypes (frequency above 0.001) were also detected in blood, a finding suggesting that blood repertoires may reflect thyroid immune responses.

Spanning cysteine to phenylalanine, the CDR3 consists of 13 amino acids. The DNA shown is the 39-base CDR3, in frame from base 1. The junction shows trimming of 5 bases on V and 6 bases on J, plus 12 bases between the germline ends. Based on the germline V gene, the CDR1 and CDR2 sequences are SGHRS and YFSETQ. The rearranged chain carries TRBV5-1 and TRBJ2-1; the D segment could be TRBD1, given 7 matching bases. Input material: blood. The origin of this receptor is a woman younger than 35 with Graves' hyperthyroidism. The CDR3 protein: CASRNRGGNEQFF. Here is the DNA: TGCGCCAGCAGGAACAGGGGAGGCAATGAGCAGTTCTTC.